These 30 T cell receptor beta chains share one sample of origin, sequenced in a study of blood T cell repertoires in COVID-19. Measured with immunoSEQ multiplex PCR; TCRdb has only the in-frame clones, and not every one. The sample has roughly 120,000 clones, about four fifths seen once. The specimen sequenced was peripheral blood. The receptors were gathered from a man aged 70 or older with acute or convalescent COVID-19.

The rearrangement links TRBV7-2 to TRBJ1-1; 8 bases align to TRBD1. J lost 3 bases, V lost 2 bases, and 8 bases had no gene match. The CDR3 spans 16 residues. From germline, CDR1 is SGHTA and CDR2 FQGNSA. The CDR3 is CASSLRGQGADTEAFF. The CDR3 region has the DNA TGTGCCAGCAGCTTACGAGGACAGGGAGCTGACACTGAAGCTTTCTTT.

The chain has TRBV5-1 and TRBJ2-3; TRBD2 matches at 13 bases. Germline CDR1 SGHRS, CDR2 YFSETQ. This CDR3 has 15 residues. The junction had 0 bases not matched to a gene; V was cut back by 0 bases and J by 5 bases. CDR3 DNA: TGCGCCAGCAGCTTGGGGACTAGCGGGGGAGATACGCAGTATTTT. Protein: CASSLGTSGGDTQYF.

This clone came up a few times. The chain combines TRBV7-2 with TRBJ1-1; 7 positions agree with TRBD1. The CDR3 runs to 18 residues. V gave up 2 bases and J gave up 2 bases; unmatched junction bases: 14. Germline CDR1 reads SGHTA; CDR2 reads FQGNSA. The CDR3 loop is CASSLLPPRQGINTEAFF. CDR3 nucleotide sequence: TGTGCCAGCAGCTTATTACCTCCTCGACAGGGAATAAACACTGAAGCTTTCTTT.

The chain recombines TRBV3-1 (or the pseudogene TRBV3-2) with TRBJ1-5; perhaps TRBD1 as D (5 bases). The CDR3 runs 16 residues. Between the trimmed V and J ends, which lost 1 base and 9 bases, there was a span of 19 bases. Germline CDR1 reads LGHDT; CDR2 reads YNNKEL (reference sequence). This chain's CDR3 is CASSQALVRDSSPQHF. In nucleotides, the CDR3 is TGTGCCAGCAGCCAAGCGTTGGTCAGGGACTCATCGCCCCAGCATTTT.

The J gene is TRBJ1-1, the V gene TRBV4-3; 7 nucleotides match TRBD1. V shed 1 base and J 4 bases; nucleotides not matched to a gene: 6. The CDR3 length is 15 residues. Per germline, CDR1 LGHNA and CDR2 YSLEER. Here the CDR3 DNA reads TGCGCCAGCAGCCAAGCTACAGGGGTGGGCACTGAAGCTTTCTTT. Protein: CASSQATGVGTEAFF.

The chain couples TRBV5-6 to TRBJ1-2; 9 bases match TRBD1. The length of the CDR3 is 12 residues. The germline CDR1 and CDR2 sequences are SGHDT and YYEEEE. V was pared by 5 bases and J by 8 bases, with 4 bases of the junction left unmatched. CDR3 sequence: CASRQGAPGYTF. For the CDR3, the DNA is TGTGCCAGCAGACAGGGGGCGCCCGGCTACACCTTC.

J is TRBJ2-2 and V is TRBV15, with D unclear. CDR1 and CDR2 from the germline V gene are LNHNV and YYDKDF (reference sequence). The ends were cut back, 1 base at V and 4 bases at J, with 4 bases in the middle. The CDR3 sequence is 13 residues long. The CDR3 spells CATSRAGTGELFF. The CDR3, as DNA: TGTGCCACCAGCAGAGCGGGCACCGGGGAGCTGTTTTTT.

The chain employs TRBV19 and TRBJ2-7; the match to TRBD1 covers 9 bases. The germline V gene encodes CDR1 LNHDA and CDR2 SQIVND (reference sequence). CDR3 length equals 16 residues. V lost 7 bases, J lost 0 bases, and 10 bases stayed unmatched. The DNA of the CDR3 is TGTGCCAGTATGATCACAGGGGGCTCCGGCTCCTACGAGCAGTACTTC. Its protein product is CASMITGGSGSYEQYF.

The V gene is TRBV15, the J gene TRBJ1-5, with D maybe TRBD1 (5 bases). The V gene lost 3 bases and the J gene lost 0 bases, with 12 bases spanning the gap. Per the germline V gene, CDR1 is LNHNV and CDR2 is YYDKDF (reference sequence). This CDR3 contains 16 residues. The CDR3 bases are TGTGCCACCAGCAGCGACAGCTCTTATAGCAATCAGCCCCAGCATTTT. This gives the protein CATSSDSSYSNQPQHF.

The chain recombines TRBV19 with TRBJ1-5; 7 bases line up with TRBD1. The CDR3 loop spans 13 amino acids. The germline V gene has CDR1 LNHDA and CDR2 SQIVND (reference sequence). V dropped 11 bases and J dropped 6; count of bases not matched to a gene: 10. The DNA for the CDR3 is TGTGCCGGGTCTATAGGGGGCACTCAGCCCCAGCATTTT. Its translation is CAGSIGGTQPQHF. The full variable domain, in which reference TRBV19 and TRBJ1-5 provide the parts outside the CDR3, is DGGITQSPKYLFRKEGQNVTLSCEQNLNHDAMYWYRQDPGQGLRLIYYSQIVNDFQKGDIAEGYSVSREKKESFPLTVTSAQKNPTAFYLCAGSIGGTQPQHFGDGTRLSIL.

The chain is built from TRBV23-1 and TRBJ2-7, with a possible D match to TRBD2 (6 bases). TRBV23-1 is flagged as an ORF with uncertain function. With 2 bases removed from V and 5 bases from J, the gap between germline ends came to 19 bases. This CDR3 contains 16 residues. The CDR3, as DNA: TGCGCCAGCAGTCAACCCCCGAGGACGGGGGTCCACGAGCAGTACTTC. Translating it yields CASSQPPRTGVHEQYF.

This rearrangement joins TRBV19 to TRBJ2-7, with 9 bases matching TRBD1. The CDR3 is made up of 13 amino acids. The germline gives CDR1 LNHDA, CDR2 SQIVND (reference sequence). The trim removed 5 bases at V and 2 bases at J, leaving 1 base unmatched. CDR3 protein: CASSRDRAYEQYF. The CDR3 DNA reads TGTGCCAGTAGTCGGGACAGGGCCTACGAGCAGTACTTC.

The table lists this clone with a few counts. The DNA for the CDR3 is TGCGCCAGCAGCCGCAACAGGGGGCGCGTCGGGAAAACCGGGGAGCTGTTTTTT. This codes for CASSRNRGRVGKTGELFF. The rearrangement links TRBV4-3 to TRBJ2-2; 9 bases are a match to TRBD1. V shed 4 bases and J 5 bases; nucleotides not matched to a gene: 14. The CDR3 loop spans 18 amino acids. Per germline, CDR1 LGHNA and CDR2 YSLEER.

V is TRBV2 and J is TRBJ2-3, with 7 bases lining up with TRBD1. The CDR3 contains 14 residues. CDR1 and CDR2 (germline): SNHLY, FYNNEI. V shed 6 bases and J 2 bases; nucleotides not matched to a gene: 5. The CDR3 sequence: CASSRQGSTDTQYF. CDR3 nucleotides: TGTGCCAGCAGCAGACAGGGCTCCACAGATACGCAGTATTTT.

The CDR3 coding sequence is TGCAGCGTCATCGGGGGGGGCGACACTGAAGCTTTCTTT. Translated: CSVIGGGDTEAFF. This rearrangement joins TRBV29-1 to TRBJ1-1; D possibly corresponds to TRBD1 (6 bases). Trimming pared 6 bases from V and 3 bases from J, leaving 14 bases between. Germline lookup yields CDR1 SQVTM and CDR2 ANQGSEA. This CDR3 has 13 amino acids.

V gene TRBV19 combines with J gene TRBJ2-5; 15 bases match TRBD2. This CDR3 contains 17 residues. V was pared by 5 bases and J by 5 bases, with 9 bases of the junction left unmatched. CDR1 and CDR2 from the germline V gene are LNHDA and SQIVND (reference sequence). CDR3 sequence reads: CASSLRTSGGVGETQYF. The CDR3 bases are TGTGCCAGTAGTCTCCGGACTAGCGGGGGGGTCGGGGAGACCCAGTACTTC.

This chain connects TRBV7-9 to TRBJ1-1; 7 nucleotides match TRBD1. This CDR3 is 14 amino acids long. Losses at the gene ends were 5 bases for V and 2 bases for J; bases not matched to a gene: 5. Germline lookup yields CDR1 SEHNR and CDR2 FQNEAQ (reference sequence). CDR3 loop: CASSSWDSNTEAFF. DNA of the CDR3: TGTGCCAGCAGCAGTTGGGACAGCAACACTGAAGCTTTCTTT.

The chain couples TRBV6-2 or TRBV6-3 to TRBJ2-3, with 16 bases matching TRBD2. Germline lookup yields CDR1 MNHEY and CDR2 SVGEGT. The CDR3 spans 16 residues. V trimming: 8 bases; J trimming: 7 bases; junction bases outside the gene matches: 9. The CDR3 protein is CASGPGTSGGANTQYF. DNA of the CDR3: TGTGCCAGCGGCCCCGGGACTAGCGGGGGGGCGAATACGCAGTATTTT.

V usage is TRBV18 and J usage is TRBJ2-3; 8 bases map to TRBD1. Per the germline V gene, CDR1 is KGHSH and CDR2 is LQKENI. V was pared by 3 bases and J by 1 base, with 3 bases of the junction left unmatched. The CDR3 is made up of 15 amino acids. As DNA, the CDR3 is TGTGCCAGCTCACCCGGGACAGGTCGCACAGATACGCAGTATTTT. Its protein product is CASSPGTGRTDTQYF.

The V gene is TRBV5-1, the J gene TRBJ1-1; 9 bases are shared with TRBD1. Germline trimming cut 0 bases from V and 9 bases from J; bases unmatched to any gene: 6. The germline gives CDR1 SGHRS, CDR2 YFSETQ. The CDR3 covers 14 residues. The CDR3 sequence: CASSLGGQGSQAFF. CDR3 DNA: TGCGCCAGCAGCTTGGGTGGACAGGGGTCCCAAGCTTTCTTT.

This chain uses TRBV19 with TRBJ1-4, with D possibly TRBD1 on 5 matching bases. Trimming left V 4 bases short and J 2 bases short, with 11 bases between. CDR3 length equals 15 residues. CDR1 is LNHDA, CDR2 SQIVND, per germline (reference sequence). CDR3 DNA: TGTGCCAGTAGTACTGACAGAGCTACTAATGAAAAACTGTTTTTT. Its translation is CASSTDRATNEKLFF.

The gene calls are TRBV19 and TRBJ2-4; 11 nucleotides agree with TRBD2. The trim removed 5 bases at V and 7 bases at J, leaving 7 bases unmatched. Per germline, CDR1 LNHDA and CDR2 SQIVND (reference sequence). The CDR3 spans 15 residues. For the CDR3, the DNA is TGTGCCAGTAGTGTAGCGGGGGGGCTTGAGAACATTCAGTACTTC. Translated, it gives CASSVAGGLENIQYF.

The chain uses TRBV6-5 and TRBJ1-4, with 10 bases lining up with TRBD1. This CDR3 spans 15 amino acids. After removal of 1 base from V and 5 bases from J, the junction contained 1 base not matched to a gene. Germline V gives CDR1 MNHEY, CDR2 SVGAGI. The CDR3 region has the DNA TGTGCCAGCAGTTACTGGGGACAGGGGAATGAAAAACTGTTTTTT. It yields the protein CASSYWGQGNEKLFF.

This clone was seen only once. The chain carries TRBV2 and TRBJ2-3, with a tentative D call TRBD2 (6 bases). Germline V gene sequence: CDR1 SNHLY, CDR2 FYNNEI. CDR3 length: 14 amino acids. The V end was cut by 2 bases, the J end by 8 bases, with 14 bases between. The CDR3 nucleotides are TGTGCCAGCAGTGAATACAAGGGAGGAGGTACGCAGTATTTT. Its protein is CASSEYKGGGTQYF.

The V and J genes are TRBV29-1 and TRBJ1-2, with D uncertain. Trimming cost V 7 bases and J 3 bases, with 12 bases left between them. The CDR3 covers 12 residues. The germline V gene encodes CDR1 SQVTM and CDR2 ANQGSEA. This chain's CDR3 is CSDEGTYYGYTF. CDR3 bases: TGCAGCGACGAGGGTACTTACTATGGCTACACCTTC.

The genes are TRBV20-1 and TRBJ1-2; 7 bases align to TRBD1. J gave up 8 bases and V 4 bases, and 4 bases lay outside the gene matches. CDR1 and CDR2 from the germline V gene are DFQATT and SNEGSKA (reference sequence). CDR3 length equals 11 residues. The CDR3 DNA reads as TGCAGTGCTACTAACAGGGGCGGCTACACCTTC. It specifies CSATNRGGYTF.

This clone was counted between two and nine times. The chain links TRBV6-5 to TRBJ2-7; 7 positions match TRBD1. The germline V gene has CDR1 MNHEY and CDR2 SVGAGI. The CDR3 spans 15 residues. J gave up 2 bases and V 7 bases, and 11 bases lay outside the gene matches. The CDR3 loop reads CASNVQDRSTYEQYF. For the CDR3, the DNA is TGTGCCAGCAATGTGCAGGACAGGTCGACCTACGAGCAGTACTTC.

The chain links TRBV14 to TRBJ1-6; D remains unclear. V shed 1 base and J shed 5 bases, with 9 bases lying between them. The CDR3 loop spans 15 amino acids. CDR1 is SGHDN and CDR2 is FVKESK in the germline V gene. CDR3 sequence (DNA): TGTGCCAGCAGCCAAGGTCTCCCGGATAATTCACCCCTCCACTTT. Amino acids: CASSQGLPDNSPLHF.

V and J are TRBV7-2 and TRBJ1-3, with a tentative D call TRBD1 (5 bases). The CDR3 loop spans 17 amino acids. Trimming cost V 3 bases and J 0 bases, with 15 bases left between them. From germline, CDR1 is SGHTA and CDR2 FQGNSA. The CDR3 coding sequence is TGTGCCAGCAGCTTGTCCGCAGGGCTTTCCTCTGGAAACACCATATATTTT. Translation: CASSLSAGLSSGNTIYF.

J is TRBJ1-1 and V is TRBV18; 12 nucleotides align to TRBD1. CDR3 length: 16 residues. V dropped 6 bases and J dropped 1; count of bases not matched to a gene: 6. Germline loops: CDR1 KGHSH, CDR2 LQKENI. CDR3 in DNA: TGTGCCAGCTCCCAGGGACAGGGGGCGTGGAACACTGAAGCTTTCTTT. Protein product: CASSQGQGAWNTEAFF.